These 2 T cell receptor beta chains share one sample of origin, sequenced in a study of T-cell reconstitution after alpha-beta-depleted transplantation in children. Unique molecular identifiers were incorporated when the TCRbeta library was constructed. Each CDR3 protein gets one entry after TCRdb re-called the PCR reads with MiXCR. The sample comprises 500,000 to 600,000 distinct CDR3 sequences, roughly 33% of which are singletons, and 2% to 3% rests with the top ten. Sequencing was performed on PBMCs from the stem cell graft donor, taken from the stem cell graft. Receptor source: a human donor who donated a stem cell graft to a child with aplastic anemia.

The chain has TRBV12-3 or TRBV12-4 and TRBJ2-7; no clear D. CDR3 length equals 13 residues. V lost 3 bases to trimming and J lost 0 bases, with 6 bases between them. The CDR3 sequence is CASSFKSSYEQYF. The CDR3 DNA is TGTGCCAGCAGTTTCAAGAGCTCCTACGAGCAGTACTTC.

This chain uses TRBV2 with TRBJ2-1; D is possibly TRBD2 (6 bases). The CDR3 loop spans 12 amino acids. V lost 7 bases and J 8 bases, leaving 12 bases between the germline ends. Per germline, CDR1 SNHLY and CDR2 FYNNEI. CDR3 sequence reads: CASNAGSYEQFF. The CDR3 DNA is TGTGCCAGCAATGCGGGATCCTATGAGCAGTTCTTC.